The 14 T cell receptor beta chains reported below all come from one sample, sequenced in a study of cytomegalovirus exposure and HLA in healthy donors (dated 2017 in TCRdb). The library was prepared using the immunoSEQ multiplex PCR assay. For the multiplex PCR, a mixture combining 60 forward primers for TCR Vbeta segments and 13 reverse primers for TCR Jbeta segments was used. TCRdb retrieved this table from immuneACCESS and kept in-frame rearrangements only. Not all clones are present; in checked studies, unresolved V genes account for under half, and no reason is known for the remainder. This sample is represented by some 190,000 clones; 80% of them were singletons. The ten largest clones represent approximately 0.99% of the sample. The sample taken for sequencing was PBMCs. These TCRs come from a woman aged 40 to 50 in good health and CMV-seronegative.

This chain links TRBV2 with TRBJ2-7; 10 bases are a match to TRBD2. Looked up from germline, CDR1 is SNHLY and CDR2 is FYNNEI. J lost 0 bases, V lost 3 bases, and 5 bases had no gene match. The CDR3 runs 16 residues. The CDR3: CASSDVSGRGSYEQYF. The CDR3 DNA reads TGTGCCAGCAGTGACGTGAGCGGGAGGGGCTCCTACGAGCAGTACTTC.

The CDR3 region is CASSTPLSYGYTF. CDR3 in DNA: TGTGCCAGCAGCACACCGCTTTCCTATGGCTACACCTTC. The rearrangement links TRBV7-2 to TRBJ1-2; D gene ambiguous. V gave up 5 bases and J gave up 4 bases, with 11 bases separating them. The CDR3 is made up of 13 amino acids. CDR1 and CDR2 from the germline V gene are SGHTA and FQGNSA.

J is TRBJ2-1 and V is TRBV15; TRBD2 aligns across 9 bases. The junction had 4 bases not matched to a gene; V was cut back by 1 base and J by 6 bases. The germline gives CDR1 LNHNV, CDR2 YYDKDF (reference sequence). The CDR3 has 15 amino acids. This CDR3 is CATSRVAGDGNEQFF. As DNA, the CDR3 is TGTGCCACCAGCAGAGTAGCGGGAGATGGCAATGAGCAGTTCTTC.

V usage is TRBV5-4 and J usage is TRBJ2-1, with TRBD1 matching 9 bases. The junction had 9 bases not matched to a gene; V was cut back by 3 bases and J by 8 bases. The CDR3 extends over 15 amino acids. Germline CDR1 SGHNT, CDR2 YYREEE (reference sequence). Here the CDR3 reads CASSSGTGKTDEQFF. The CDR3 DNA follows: TGTGCCAGCAGCTCCGGGACAGGGAAGACGGATGAGCAGTTCTTC.

CDR3 DNA: TGTGCCAGCAGCTTTACGCTAGCGGACCTCACCGGGGAGCTGTTTTTT. Residues: CASSFTLADLTGELFF. The genes are TRBV5-7 and TRBJ2-2, with 7 bases identical to TRBD2. TRBV5-7 is annotated as an ORF whose role is uncertain. Trimming took 2 bases from V and 4 from J; bases not matched to a gene: 8. The CDR3 runs to 16 residues.

The CDR3 here is CASSLLQGARDGYTF. CDR3 DNA: TGTGCCAGCAGCTTATTGCAGGGGGCGAGGGATGGCTACACCTTC. The rearrangement joins TRBV7-2 to TRBJ1-2, with 8 bases aligning to TRBD1. The CDR3 contains 15 residues. The V gene end was trimmed by 2 bases and the J gene end by 6 bases; junction bases not matched to a gene: 8. Per the germline V gene, CDR1 is SGHTA and CDR2 is FQGNSA.

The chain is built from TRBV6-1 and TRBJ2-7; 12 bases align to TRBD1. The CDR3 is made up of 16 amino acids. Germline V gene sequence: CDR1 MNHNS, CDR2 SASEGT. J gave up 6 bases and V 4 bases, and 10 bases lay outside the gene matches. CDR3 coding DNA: TGTGCCAGCAGTGCCGGGACAGGGGGCCTACTTAGCGAGCAGTACTTC. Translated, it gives CASSAGTGGLLSEQYF.

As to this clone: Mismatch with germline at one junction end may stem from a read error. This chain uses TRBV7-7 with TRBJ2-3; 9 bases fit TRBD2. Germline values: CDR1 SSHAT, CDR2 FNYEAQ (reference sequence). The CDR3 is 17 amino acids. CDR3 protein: CASSPLRGSGRTDTQYF. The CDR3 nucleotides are TGTGCTAGCAGCCCATTACGGGGTAGCGGGAGAACAGATACGCAGTATTTT.

The CDR3 DNA reads as TGTGCCAGCAGCCTGACCCTGGGGGGGCTAGCGGTTAACAATGAGCAGTTCTTC. This gives the protein CASSLTLGGLAVNNEQFF. The gene calls are TRBV5-5 and TRBJ2-1; perhaps TRBD2 as D (7 bases). The CDR3 is 18 amino acids. CDR1 and CDR2 from the germline V gene are SGHKS and YYEKEE (reference sequence). Trimming shortened V by 4 bases and J by 5 bases, and 25 bases separated the two germline ends.

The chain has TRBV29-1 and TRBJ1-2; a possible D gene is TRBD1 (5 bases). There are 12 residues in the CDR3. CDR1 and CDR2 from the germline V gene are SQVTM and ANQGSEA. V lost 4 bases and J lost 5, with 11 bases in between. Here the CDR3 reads CSVVAGLYGYTF. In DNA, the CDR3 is TGCAGCGTTGTCGCGGGGCTGTATGGCTACACCTTC.

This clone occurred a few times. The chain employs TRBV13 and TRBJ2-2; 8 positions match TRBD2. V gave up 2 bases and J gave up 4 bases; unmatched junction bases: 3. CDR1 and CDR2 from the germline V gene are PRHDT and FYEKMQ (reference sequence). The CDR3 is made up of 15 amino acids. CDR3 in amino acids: CASSLKRERTGELFF. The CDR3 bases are TGTGCCAGCAGCTTAAAGCGGGAGCGCACCGGGGAGCTGTTTTTT.

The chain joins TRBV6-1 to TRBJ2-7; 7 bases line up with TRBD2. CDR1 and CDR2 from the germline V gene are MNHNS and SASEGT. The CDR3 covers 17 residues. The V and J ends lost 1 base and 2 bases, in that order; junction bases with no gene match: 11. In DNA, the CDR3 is TGTGCCAGCAGTGAAGGCCCCGGGGGGAACCCTACCTACGAGCAGTACTTC. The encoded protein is CASSEGPGGNPTYEQYF.

DNA of the CDR3: TGTGCCAGCAGCTTGGGACTAGCGGGAAGGGAGACCCAGTACTTC. Protein sequence: CASSLGLAGRETQYF. This chain links TRBV11-3 with TRBJ2-5; 13 bases agree with TRBD2. The junction had 3 bases not matched to a gene; V was cut back by 3 bases and J by 5 bases. Looked up from germline, CDR1 is SGHNT and CDR2 is YENEEA. This CDR3 spans 15 amino acids.

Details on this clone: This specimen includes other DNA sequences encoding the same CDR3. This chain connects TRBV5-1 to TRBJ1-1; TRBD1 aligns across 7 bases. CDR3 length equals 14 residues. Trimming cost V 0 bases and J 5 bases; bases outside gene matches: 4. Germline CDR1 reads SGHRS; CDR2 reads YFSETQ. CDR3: CASSLAGGNTEAFF. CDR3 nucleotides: TGCGCCAGCAGCTTGGCAGGGGGGAATACTGAAGCTTTCTTT.